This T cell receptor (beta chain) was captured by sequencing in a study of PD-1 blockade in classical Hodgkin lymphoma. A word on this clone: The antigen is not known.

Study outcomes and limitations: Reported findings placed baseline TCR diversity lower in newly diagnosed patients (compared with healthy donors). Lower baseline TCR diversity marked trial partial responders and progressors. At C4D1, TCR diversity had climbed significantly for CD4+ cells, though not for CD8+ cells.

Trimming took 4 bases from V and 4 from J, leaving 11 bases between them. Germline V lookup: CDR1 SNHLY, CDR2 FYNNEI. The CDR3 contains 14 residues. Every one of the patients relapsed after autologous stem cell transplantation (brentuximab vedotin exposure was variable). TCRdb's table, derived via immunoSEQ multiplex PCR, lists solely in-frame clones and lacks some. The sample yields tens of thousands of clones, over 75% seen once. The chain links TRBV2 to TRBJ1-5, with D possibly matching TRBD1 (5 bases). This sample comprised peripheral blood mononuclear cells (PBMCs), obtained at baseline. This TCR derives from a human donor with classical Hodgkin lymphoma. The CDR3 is CASSGRDQNQPQHF. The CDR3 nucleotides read TGTGCCAGCAGTGGTCGGGACCAAAATCAGCCCCAGCATTTT.